The 23 T cell receptor beta chains in this list originate from one sample, sequenced in a study of relationships among human T cell subsets. CD4+CD25+ regulatory T cells came from anti-CD25 bead selection of positively selected CD4+ cells. TCR alpha and beta CDR3s were amplified from mRNA by semiquantitative ARM-PCR. In ARM-PCR, communal superprimers followed tagged nested gene-specific primers for exponential amplification. One entry per CDR3 protein results from TCRdb running MiXCR on the multiplex PCR reads. Of more than 13,000 distinct CDR3 sequences listed, around 60% are singletons. Sequenced: Tregs sorted from blood. All receptors derive from a man in his forties in good health.

J is TRBJ2-7 and V is TRBV29-1, with 7 bases lining up with TRBD1. The V and J ends lost 4 bases and 1 base, in that order; junction bases with no gene match: 7. The CDR3 consists of 14 residues. The germline V gene encodes CDR1 SQVTM and CDR2 ANQGSEA. Here the CDR3 DNA reads TGCAGCGTTGGTCCGGGACAGCCTTCCTACGAGCAGTACTTC. Its translation: CSVGPGQPSYEQYF.

The rearrangement links TRBV29-1 to TRBJ2-6; D gene uncertain. Between the trimmed V and J ends, which lost 4 bases and 4 bases, there was a span of 2 bases. This CDR3 is built from 11 residues. The germline V gene encodes CDR1 SQVTM and CDR2 ANQGSEA. CDR3 in amino acids: CSVVGANVLTF. CDR3 nucleotides: TGCAGCGTTGTCGGGGCCAACGTCCTGACTTTC.

The chain links TRBV10-3 to TRBJ2-7; D uncertain. Trimming left V 4 bases short and J 3 bases short, with 22 bases between. Germline V gene sequence: CDR1 ENHRY, CDR2 SYGVKD. CDR3 length: 17 amino acids. CDR3: CAISVGRDATNLYEQYF. CDR3 bases: TGTGCCATCAGTGTAGGCCGTGACGCCACTAACCTCTACGAGCAGTACTTC.

This chain uses TRBV27 with TRBJ2-5, with D perhaps TRBD2 (6 bases). The CDR3 sequence is 13 residues long. Trimming shortened V by 5 bases and J by 4 bases, and 11 bases separated the two germline ends. Germline CDR1 MNHEY, CDR2 SMNVEV (reference sequence). CDR3 sequence (DNA): TGTGCCAGCAGTCCCGGGACTGCAGAGACCCAGTACTTC. Residues: CASSPGTAETQYF.

V and J are TRBV28 and TRBJ1-5; the D is unclear. This CDR3 has 14 residues. The V end was cut by 3 bases, the J end by 2 bases, with 8 bases between. Per germline, CDR1 MDHEN and CDR2 SYDVKM. The CDR3 protein is CASSLDGRNQPQHF. CDR3 DNA sequence: TGTGCCAGCAGTTTGGACGGACGCAATCAGCCCCAGCATTTT.

V gene TRBV11-2 combines with J gene TRBJ2-5, with a weak D call TRBD2 (6 bases). Trimming shortened V by 1 base and J by 1 base, and 10 bases separated the two germline ends. The CDR3 is 15 amino acids. The germline V gene encodes CDR1 SGHAT and CDR2 FQNNGV. As DNA, the CDR3 is TGTGCCAGCAGCTTAGCCCTAGCGATCCAAGAGACCCAGTACTTC. Translating gives CASSLALAIQETQYF. Drawing the rest from reference TRBV11-2 and TRBJ2-5, the complete variable domain is EAGVAQSPRYKIIEKRQSVAFWCNPISGHATLYWYQQILGQGPKLLIQFQNNGVVDDSQLPKDRFSAERLKGVDSTLKIQPAKLEDSAVYLCASSLALAIQETQYFGPGTRLLVL.

The J gene is TRBJ2-6, the V gene TRBV5-1, with D tentatively TRBD1 (5 bases). Germline CDR1 SGHRS, CDR2 YFSETQ. The CDR3 runs 16 residues. Trimming took 4 bases from V and 0 from J, leaving 11 bases between them. CDR3 sequence: CASSTRDTSGANVLTF. The CDR3 nucleotides read TGCGCCAGCAGCACCAGGGATACCTCTGGGGCCAACGTCCTGACTTTC.

The rearrangement joins TRBV21-1 to TRBJ2-1. TRBV21-1 is noted as a pseudogene. The CDR3 has 14 amino acids. CDR3 region: CASSKALHNPEQFF. CDR3 DNA: TGTGCCAGCAGCAAAGCGCTCCACAACCCTGAGCAGTTCTTC.

The J gene is TRBJ2-7, the V gene TRBV18, with TRBD1 matching over 7 bases. Germline CDR1 reads KGHSH; CDR2 reads LQKENI. The junction had 8 bases not matched to a gene; V was cut back by 1 base and J by 5 bases. This CDR3 has 15 residues. The CDR3 region has the DNA TGTGCCAGCTCACCACAAGAGGGGGCGAGAAACGAGCAGTACTTC. It is translated as CASSPQEGARNEQYF.

This clonotype has more than one count but fewer than ten. V is TRBV21-1 and J is TRBJ2-4; the D segment call TRBD1 is taken from the table without a DNA check. TRBV21-1 is labeled a pseudogene. This CDR3 has 16 amino acids. Here the CDR3 reads CASSKAGRGDKNIQYF. In DNA form, the CDR3 reads TGTGCCAGCAGCAAAGCGGGCAGGGGGGACAAAAACATTCAGTACTTC.

The chain is built from TRBV4-2 and TRBJ1-3, with TRBD1 identical over 9 bases. The ends lost 2 bases at V and 0 bases at J; junction bases unmatched: 5. The V gene's germline CDR1 is LGHNA and CDR2 YNFKEQ. CDR3 size: 17 residues. The CDR3 here is CASSQLQTGGSGNTIYF. CDR3 coding DNA: TGTGCCAGCAGCCAACTCCAGACAGGGGGCTCTGGAAACACCATATATTTT.

The rearrangement links TRBV20-1 to TRBJ1-2; D is uncertain. Per the germline V gene, CDR1 is DFQATT and CDR2 is SNEGSKA (reference sequence). The CDR3 totals 13 residues. The V gene lost 0 bases and the J gene lost 2 bases, with 7 bases spanning the gap. The CDR3 region is CSARDRQNYGYTF. The CDR3 DNA is TGCAGTGCTAGAGATAGGCAGAACTATGGCTACACCTTC.

This clonotype was picked up one time. V usage is TRBV7-9 and J usage is TRBJ1-1; 9 bases fit TRBD1. Germline-derived CDR1 and CDR2 are SEHNR and FQNEAQ (reference sequence). V lost 1 base, J lost 7 bases, and 10 bases stayed unmatched. The CDR3 runs to 16 residues. This CDR3 is CASSLGGTGRLSEAFF. As DNA, the CDR3 is TGTGCCAGCAGCTTAGGCGGGACAGGGAGGTTAAGTGAAGCTTTCTTT. Full variable domain (rest looked up from reference TRBV7-9 and TRBJ1-1): DTGVSQNPRHKITKRGQNVTFRCDPISEHNRLYWYRQTLGQGPEFLTYFQNEAQLEKSRLLSDRFSAERPKGSFSTLEIQRTEQGDSAMYLCASSLGGTGRLSEAFFGQGTRLTVV.

The chain combines TRBV28 with TRBJ1-1, with unresolved D. Trimming removed 2 bases from V and 2 bases from J, with 9 bases in between. In germline, CDR1 is MDHEN, CDR2 SYDVKM. The CDR3 runs 14 residues. The CDR3 loop reads CASSLGQTNTEAFF. The CDR3 coding sequence is TGTGCCAGCAGTTTAGGGCAGACAAACACTGAAGCTTTCTTT.

This chain connects TRBV27 to TRBJ1-2; D may be TRBD1 (6 bases). The CDR3 is 15 amino acids. Germline loops: CDR1 MNHEY, CDR2 SMNVEV (reference sequence). Trimming stripped 3 bases from V and 4 bases from J, with 15 bases between. Here the CDR3 reads CASSLQGWSSYGYTF. In DNA form, the CDR3 reads TGTGCCAGCAGTTTGCAGGGGTGGAGTAGCTATGGCTACACCTTC.

This clonotype was seen a handful of times. This chain uses TRBV11-2 with TRBJ2-1; 8 bases are a match to TRBD2. The V and J ends lost 5 bases and 7 bases, in that order; junction bases with no gene match: 7. CDR1 and CDR2 from the germline V gene are SGHAT and FQNNGV. CDR3 length: 14 amino acids. This CDR3 is CASSLSASGNEQFF. For the CDR3, the DNA is TGTGCCAGCAGCCTCTCGGCTAGCGGGAATGAGCAGTTCTTC. Looking up the rest from reference TRBV11-2 and TRBJ2-1 gives the full variable domain: EAGVAQSPRYKIIEKRQSVAFWCNPISGHATLYWYQQILGQGPKLLIQFQNNGVVDDSQLPKDRFSAERLKGVDSTLKIQPAKLEDSAVYLCASSLSASGNEQFFGPGTRLTVL.

Only a few counts were recorded for this clonotype. The chain carries TRBV28 and TRBJ1-4, with D unresolved. Germline V gene sequence: CDR1 MDHEN, CDR2 SYDVKM. The CDR3 is 18 amino acids. Trimming cost V 2 bases and J 7 bases, with 23 bases left between them. CDR3 nucleotides: TGTGCCAGCAGTTTAATTCTCGGTCGGCCGGGTAATACTGAAAAACTGTTTTTT. Translating it yields CASSLILGRPGNTEKLFF.

This clonotype has just a few counts. The gene calls are TRBV27 and TRBJ1-1; no reliable D call. Germline CDR1 reads MNHEY; CDR2 reads SMNVEV (reference sequence). The V gene lost 2 bases and the J gene lost 2 bases, with 9 bases spanning the gap. The CDR3 consists of 14 residues. CDR3 in amino acids: CASSLEQTNTEAFF. CDR3 DNA sequence: TGTGCCAGCAGTTTAGAACAGACTAACACTGAAGCTTTCTTT.

This chain connects TRBV6-5 to TRBJ1-2, with 8 bases lining up with TRBD1. Germline assignment: CDR1 MNHEY and CDR2 SVGAGI. Trimming at V came to 5 bases and at J to 4 bases, leaving 3 bases not matched to a gene. The CDR3 extends over 13 amino acids. In DNA form, the CDR3 reads TGTGCCAGCAGTCAGGGGGCTGCCTATGGCTACACCTTC. Its translation is CASSQGAAYGYTF.

This clonotype appeared a single time. Possible read error: a much larger clone is one base away. The chain uses TRBV29-1 and TRBJ2-7; D gene unclear. The CDR3 totals 12 residues. Looked up from germline, CDR1 is SQVTM and CDR2 is ANQGSEA. CDR3 coding DNA: TGCAGCGTTGGGGCAGACTCCAACGAGCAGTACTTC. The encoded protein is CSVGADSNEQYF.

CDR3 nucleotides: TGCGCCAGCAGCTTGAACAGGGGCGGGACAGATACGCAGTATTTT. Translation gives CASSLNRGGTDTQYF. The chain couples TRBV5-1 to TRBJ2-3, with 7 bases that match TRBD1. V lost 1 base to trimming and J lost 3 bases; unmatched junction nucleotides: 5. The germline gives CDR1 SGHRS, CDR2 YFSETQ. The CDR3 extends over 15 amino acids.

This clonotype has more than one count but fewer than ten. One junction end does not reproduce the germline sequence, and a read error may be involved. This rearrangement joins TRBV5-4 to TRBJ2-5, with TRBD1 matching over 9 bases. From germline, CDR1 is SGHNT and CDR2 YYREEE (reference sequence). The length of the CDR3 is 16 residues. The DNA of the CDR3 is TGCGCCAGCAGCCCACAAGGGGGGACAGGGCCCGAGACCCAGTACTTC. Translation gives CASSPQGGTGPETQYF.

V is TRBV5-1 and J is TRBJ2-1; D is possibly TRBD1 or TRBD2 (7 bases each). From germline, CDR1 is SGHRS and CDR2 YFSETQ. The V and J ends lost 2 bases and 8 bases respectively, with 14 bases between them. This CDR3 is built from 14 residues. CDR3 in amino acids: CASSFDAGGDEQFF. CDR3 DNA sequence: TGCGCCAGCAGCTTTGACGCAGGGGGGGATGAGCAGTTCTTC.